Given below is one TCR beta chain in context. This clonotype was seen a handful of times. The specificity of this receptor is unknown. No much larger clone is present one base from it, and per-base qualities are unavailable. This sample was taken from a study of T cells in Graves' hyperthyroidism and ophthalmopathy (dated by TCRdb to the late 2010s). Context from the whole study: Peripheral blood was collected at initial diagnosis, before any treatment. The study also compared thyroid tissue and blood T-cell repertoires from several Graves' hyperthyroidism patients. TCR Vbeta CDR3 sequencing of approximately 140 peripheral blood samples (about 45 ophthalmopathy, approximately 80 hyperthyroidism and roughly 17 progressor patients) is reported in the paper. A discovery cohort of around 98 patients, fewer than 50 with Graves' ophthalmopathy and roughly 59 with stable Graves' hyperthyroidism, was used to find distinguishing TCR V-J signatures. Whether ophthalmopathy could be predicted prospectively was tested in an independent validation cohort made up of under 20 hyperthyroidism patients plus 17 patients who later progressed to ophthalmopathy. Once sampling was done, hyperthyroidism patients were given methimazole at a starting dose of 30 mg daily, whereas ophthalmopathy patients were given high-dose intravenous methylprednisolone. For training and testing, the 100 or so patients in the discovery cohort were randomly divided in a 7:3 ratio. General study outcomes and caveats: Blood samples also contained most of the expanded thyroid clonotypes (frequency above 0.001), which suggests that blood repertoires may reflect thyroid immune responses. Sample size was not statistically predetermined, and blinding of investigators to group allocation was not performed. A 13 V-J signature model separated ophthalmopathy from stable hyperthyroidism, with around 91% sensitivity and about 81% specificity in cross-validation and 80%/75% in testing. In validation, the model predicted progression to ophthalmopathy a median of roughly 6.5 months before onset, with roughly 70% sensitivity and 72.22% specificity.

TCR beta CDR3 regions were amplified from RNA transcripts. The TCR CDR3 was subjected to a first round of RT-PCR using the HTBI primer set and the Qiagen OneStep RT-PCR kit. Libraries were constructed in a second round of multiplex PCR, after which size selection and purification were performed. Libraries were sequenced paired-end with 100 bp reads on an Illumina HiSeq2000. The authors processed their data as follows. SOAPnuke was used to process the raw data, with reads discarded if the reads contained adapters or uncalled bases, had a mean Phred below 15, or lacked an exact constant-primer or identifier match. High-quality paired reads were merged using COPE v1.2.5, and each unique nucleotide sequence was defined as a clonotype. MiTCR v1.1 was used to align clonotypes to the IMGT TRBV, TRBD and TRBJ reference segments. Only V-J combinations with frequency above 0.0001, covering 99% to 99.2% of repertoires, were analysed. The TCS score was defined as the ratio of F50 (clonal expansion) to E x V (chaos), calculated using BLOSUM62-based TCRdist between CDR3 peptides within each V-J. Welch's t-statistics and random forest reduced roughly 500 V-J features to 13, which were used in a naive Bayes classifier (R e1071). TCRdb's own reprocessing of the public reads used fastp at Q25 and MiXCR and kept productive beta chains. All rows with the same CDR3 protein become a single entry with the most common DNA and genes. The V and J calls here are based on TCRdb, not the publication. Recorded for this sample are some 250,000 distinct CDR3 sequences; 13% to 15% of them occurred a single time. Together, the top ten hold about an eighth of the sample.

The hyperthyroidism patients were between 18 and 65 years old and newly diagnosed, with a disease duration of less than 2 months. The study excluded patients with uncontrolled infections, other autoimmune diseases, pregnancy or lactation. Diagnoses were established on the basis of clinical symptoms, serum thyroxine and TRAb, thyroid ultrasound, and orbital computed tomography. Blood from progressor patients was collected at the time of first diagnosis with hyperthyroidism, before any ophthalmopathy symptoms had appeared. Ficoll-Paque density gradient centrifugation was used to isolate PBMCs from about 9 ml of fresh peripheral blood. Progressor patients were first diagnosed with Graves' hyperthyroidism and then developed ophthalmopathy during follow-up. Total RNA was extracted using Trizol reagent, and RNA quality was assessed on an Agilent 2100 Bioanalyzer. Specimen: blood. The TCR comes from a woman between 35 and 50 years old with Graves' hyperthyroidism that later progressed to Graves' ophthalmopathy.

The DNA sequence is given as TGCGCCAGCAGCGGAGGATCCGGGACCAGAGACAATGAGCAGTTCTTC. It is translated as CASSGGSGTRDNEQFF. The rearranged chain carries TRBV5-1 and TRBJ2-1; the D segment might be TRBD1 or TRBD2, since each matches 5 bases. The CDR3 sequence holds 16 residues, the cysteine and phenylalanine included. Only CDR3 DNA is held: 48 bases, read in frame from base 1. From the germline V gene, CDR1 is SGHRS and CDR2 is YFSETQ. At the junction V is shortened by 4 bases and J by 5 bases, with 19 bases in between.